Detailed here is one T cell receptor (beta chain). Living in about two dozen US areas, the participants were between about 18 and 100 years of age. This entry comes from a study of blood T cell repertoires in COVID-19. Assay: immunoSEQ multiplex PCR; the TCRdb copy retains only in-frame clones and omits some. The table has about 330,000 clones, 80% to 95% seen once; the top ten hold around a sixth. The ends were cut back, 2 bases at V and 0 bases at J, with 11 bases in the middle. Germline values: CDR1 SGHVS, CDR2 FQNEAQ. This CDR3 contains 16 residues. The chain combines TRBV7-8 with TRBJ2-1, with D uncertain. Sequenced sample: PBMCs or T cells enriched from blood (not recorded which). This TCR was sampled from a woman in her thirties who had recovered from COVID-19. The DNA of the CDR3 is TGTGCCAGCAGCTTATTGCGAGGCCCCTCCTACAATGAGCAGTTCTTC. This codes for CASSLLRGPSYNEQFF.